The rows below give T cell receptor beta chains drawn from one sample of a study of T-cell reconstitution after alpha-beta-depleted transplantation in children. From the PCR reads, TCRdb called clonotypes with MiXCR, one entry per CDR3 protein. The sample lists under 250,000 distinct CDR3 sequences, roughly 15% occurring once. The source material was PBMCs, mostly from graft donor cells, sampled 360 days after TCRalphabeta/CD19-depleted stem cell transplant. Every receptor here comes from a male patient aged 2-10 years who had a stem cell transplant for acute lymphoblastic leukemia, so the T cells may come from the graft donor. CDR3s include the opening cysteine and the closing phenylalanine or tryptophan. A D gene is named only where the DNA matches it firmly. Only some rows state a clone size, as once, few, many or a class for expanded clones.

V gene	D gene	clone size	J gene	CDR3 DNA	CDR3 protein
TRBV7-9	.	many	TRBJ2-2	TGTGCCAGCAGCCACGCGCGGAGGGGGCTGTACACCGGGGAGCTGTTTTTT	CASSHARRGLYTGELFF
TRBV30	TRBD1	.	TRBJ2-2	TGTGCCTGGAGTGCGGACAGGGGGACCGGGGAGCTGTTTTTT	CAWSADRGTGELFF
TRBV4-2	TRBD1	few	TRBJ2-5	TGTGCCAGCAGCCAAGGTCAGGGGGATCAAGAGACCCAGTACTTC	CASSQGQGDQETQYF
TRBV12-3/TRBV12-4	.	few	TRBJ1-1	TGTGCCAGCAGTTTTGGGGGGAGGACTGAAGCTTTCTTT	CASSFGGRTEAFF
TRBV12-3/TRBV12-4	.	few	TRBJ1-1	TGTGCCAGCAGCACGAGGCAGGGGTCGGAAGCTTTCTTT	CASSTRQGSEAFF
TRBV5-1	.	.	TRBJ1-4	TGCGCCAGCAGCCTCGGACAGATTAATGAAAAACTGTTTTTT	CASSLGQINEKLFF
TRBV7-2	.	few	TRBJ1-1	TGTGCCAGCAGCTTACAGGAGGTGACTGAAGCTTTCTTT	CASSLQEVTEAFF
TRBV6-5	TRBD2	.	TRBJ2-3	TGTGCCAGCAGTTACCCAACTAGCGGGGGAAGCACAGATACGCAGTATTTT	CASSYPTSGGSTDTQYF
TRBV12-3/TRBV12-4	.	.	TRBJ2-1	TGTGCCAGCAGTTTAGGAACAGGCTGGGATGAGCAGTTCTTC	CASSLGTGWDEQFF
TRBV6-2/TRBV6-3	TRBD2	.	TRBJ2-1	TGTGCCAGCAGGACTAGCGGGGCGAGCTCCTACAATGAGCAGTTCTTC	CASRTSGASSYNEQFF
TRBV6-5	TRBD1	.	TRBJ2-7	TGTGCCAGCAGTTATGACAGGGCCTACGAGCAGTACTTC	CASSYDRAYEQYF
TRBV9	.	few	TRBJ2-2	TGTGCCAGCAGCGTAGGCCCCGACTCCACCGGGGAGCTGTTTTTT	CASSVGPDSTGELFF